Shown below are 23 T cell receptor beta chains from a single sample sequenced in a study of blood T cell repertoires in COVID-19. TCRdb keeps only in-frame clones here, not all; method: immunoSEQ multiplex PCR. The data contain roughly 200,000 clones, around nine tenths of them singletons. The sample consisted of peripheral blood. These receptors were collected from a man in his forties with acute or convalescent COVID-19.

CDR3: CASRPGGTDTQYF. In nucleotides, the CDR3 is TGTGCCAGCCGCCCAGGGGGGACAGATACGCAGTATTTT. The chain is built from TRBV2 and TRBJ2-3; D possibly corresponds to TRBD1 (7 bases). CDR3 size: 13 residues. Trimming took off 8 bases at V and 3 bases at J, with 12 bases between the two ends. The V gene's germline CDR1 is SNHLY and CDR2 FYNNEI.

CDR3 protein: CASSAPGAGNQPQHF. Here the CDR3 DNA reads TGTGCCAGCAGCGCCCCAGGGGCGGGCAATCAGCCCCAGCATTTT. This rearrangement joins TRBV7-9 to TRBJ1-5; D possibly corresponds to TRBD1 (6 bases). CDR3 length equals 15 residues. Trimming stripped 5 bases from V and 2 bases from J, with 13 bases between. Germline assignment: CDR1 SEHNR and CDR2 FQNEAQ (reference sequence).

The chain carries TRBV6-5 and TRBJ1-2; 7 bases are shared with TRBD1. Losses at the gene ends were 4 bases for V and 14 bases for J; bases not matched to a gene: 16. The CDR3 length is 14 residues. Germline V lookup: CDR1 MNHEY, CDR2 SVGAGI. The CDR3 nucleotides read TGTGCCAGCAGTTCCAGGGGGACAGCAACACTGAGAACCTTC. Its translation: CASSSRGTATLRTF.

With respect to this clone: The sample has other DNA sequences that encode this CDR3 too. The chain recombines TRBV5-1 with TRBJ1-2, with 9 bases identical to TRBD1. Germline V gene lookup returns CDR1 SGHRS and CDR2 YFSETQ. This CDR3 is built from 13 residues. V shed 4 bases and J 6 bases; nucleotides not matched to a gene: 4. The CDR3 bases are TGCGCCAGCAGCCTGGGACAGGGCGATGGCTACACCTTC. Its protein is CASSLGQGDGYTF. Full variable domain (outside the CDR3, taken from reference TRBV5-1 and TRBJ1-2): KAGVTQTPRYLIKTRGQQVTLSCSPISGHRSVSWYQQTPGQGLQFLFEYFSETQRNKGNFPGRFSGRQFSNSRSEMNVSTLELGDSALYLCASSLGQGDGYTFGSGTRLTVV.

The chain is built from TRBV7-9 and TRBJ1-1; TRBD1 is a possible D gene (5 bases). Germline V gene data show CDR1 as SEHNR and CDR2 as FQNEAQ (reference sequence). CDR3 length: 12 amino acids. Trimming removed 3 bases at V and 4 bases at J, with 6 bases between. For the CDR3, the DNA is TGTGCCAGCAGCTTCAGGGTCACTGAAGCTTTCTTT. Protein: CASSFRVTEAFF.

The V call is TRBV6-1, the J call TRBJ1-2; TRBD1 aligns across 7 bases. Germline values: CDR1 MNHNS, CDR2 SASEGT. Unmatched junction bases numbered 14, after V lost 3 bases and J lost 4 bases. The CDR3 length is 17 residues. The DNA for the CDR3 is TGTGCCAGCAGTGAGACCATACCGAGGGGGCTAACCTATGGCTACACCTTC. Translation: CASSETIPRGLTYGYTF.

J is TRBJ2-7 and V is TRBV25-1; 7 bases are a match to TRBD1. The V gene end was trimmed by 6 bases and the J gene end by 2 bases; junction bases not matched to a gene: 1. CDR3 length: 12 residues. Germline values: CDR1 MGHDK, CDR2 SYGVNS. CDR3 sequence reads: CASSGTAYEQYF. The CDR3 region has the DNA TGTGCCAGCAGCGGGACAGCCTACGAGCAGTACTTC.

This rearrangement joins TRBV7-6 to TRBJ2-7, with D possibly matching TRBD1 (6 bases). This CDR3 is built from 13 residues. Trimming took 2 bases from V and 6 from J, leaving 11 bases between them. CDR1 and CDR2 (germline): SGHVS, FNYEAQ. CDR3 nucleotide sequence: TGTGCCAGCAGCTTAAGGCAGGGGCCCGAGCAGTACTTC. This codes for CASSLRQGPEQYF.

In nucleotides, the CDR3 is TGTGCCAGCAGTGAAATGCGGAATGGCTACACCTTC. This encodes CASSEMRNGYTF. The chain employs TRBV2 and TRBJ1-2; D is uncertain. CDR1 and CDR2 from the germline V gene are SNHLY and FYNNEI. Trimming removed 2 bases from V and 6 bases from J, with 7 bases in between. This CDR3 is 12 amino acids long.

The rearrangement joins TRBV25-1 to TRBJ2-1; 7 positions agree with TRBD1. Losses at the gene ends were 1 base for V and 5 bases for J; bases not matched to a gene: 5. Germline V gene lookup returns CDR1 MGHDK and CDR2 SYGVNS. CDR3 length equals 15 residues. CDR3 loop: CASSELGTANNEQFF. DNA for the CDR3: TGTGCCAGCAGTGAATTGGGGACAGCTAACAATGAGCAGTTCTTC.

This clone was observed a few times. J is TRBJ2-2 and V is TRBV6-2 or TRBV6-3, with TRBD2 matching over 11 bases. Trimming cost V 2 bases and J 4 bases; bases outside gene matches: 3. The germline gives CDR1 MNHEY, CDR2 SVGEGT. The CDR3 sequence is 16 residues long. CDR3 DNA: TGTGCCAGCAGTTACAAGACTAGCGGGACCACCGGGGAGCTGTTTTTT. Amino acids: CASSYKTSGTTGELFF.

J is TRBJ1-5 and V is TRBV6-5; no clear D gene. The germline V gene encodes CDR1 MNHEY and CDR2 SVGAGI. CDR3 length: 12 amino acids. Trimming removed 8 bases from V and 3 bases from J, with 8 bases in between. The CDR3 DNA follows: TGTGCCAGCGGTCTAGACAATCAGCCCCAGCATTTT. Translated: CASGLDNQPQHF.

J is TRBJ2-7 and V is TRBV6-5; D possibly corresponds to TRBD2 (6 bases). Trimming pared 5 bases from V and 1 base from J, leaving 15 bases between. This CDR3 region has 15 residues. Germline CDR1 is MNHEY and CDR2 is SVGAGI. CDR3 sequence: CASSRSGTGSYEQYF. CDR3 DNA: TGTGCCAGCAGTCGCTCCGGGACTGGTTCCTACGAGCAGTACTTC.

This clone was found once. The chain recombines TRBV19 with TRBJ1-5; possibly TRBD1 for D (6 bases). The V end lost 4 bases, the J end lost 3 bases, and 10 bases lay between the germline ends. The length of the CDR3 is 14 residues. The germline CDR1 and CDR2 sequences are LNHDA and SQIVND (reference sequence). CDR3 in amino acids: CASSTTGSNQPQHF. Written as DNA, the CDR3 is TGTGCCAGTAGTACTACAGGGTCCAATCAGCCCCAGCATTTT.

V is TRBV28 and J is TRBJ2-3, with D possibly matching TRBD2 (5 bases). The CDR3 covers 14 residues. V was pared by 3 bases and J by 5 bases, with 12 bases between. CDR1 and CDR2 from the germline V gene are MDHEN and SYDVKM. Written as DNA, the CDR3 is TGTGCCAGCAGTTTTCCCGCACGGGGAGATACGCAGTATTTT. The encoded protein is CASSFPARGDTQYF.

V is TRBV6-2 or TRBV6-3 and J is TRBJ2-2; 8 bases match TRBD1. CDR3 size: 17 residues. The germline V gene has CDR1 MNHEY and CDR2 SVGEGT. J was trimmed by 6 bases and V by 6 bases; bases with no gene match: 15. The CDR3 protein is CASSPRGQVVAPGELFF. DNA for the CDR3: TGTGCCAGCAGCCCTAGGGGACAGGTGGTTGCCCCCGGGGAGCTGTTTTTT.

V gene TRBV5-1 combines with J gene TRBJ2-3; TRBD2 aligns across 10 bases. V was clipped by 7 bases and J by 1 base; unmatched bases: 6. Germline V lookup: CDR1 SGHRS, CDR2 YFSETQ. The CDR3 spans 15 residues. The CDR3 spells CASQETSGRTDTQYF. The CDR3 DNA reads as TGCGCCAGCCAGGAGACTAGCGGGCGCACAGATACGCAGTATTTT.

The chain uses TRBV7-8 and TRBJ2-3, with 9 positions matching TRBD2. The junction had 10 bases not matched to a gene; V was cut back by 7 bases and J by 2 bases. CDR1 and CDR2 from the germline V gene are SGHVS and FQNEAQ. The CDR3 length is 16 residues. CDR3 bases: TGTGCCAGCAACGTATTAGCGGGGGCTCTCACAGATACGCAGTATTTT. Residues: CASNVLAGALTDTQYF.

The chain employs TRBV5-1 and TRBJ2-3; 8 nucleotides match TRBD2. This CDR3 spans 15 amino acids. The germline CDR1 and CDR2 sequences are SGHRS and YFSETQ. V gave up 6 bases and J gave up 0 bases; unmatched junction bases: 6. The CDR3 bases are TGCGCCAGCACCTTAGCGGGGTCTAGCACAGATACGCAGTATTTT. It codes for CASTLAGSSTDTQYF. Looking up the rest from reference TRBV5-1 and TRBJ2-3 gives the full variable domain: KAGVTQTPRYLIKTRGQQVTLSCSPISGHRSVSWYQQTPGQGLQFLFEYFSETQRNKGNFPGRFSGRQFSNSRSEMNVSTLELGDSALYLCASTLAGSSTDTQYFGPGTRLTVL.

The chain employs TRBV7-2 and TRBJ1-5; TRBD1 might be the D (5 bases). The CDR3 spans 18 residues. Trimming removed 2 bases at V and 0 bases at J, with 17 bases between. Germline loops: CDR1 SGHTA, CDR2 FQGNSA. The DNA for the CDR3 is TGTGCCAGCAGCTTATTTCCTCGACAGACATATAGCAATCAGCCCCAGCATTTT. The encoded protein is CASSLFPRQTYSNQPQHF.

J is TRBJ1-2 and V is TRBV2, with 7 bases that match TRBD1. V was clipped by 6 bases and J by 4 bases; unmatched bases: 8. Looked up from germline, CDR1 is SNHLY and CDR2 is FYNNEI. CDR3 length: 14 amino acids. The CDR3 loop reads CASRTGLLSYGYTF. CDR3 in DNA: TGTGCCAGCAGGACAGGGTTGTTAAGCTATGGCTACACCTTC.

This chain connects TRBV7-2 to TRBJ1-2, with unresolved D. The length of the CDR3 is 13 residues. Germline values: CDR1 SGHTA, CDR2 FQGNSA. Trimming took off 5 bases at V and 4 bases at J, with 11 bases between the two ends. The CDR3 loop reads CASSLEGGYGYTF. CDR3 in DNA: TGTGCCAGCAGCCTGGAGGGCGGCTATGGCTACACCTTC.

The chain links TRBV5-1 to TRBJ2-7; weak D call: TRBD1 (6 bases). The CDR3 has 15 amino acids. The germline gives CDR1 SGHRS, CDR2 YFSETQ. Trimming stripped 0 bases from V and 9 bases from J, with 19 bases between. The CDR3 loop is CASSLAQGRTPGQYF. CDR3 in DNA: TGCGCCAGCAGCTTGGCTCAGGGGCGGACGCCTGGGCAGTACTTC.